The entry below gives a single T cell receptor (beta chain) sequence along with its context. What this receptor recognizes is not known. Base qualities are not provided; no much larger clone lies one nucleotide away. The sample's treatment or condition label, in plain terms: in vitro stimulation with specific CMV peptide epitopes to enrich CMV-specific T cells. This sample was included in a study of T cell repertoires in cytomegalovirus infection (dated by TCRdb to between 2018 and 2021). Notes on the research overall: The peptide stimulations were aimed at well-studied HLA-B-restricted epitopes as well as recently identified HLA-C-restricted CMV epitopes, whose presentation resists viral immunomodulation. The HLA type of each donor mattered for the analysis, because public TCR beta signatures pointed to carriage of CMV infection along with the matching HLA type. What the study reported, not specific to this receptor: Carriers of CMV infection plus the relevant HLA type were discriminated by the cumulative frequency of public TCR beta family members in the study cohort and in an independent approximately 350-donor cohort. The ex vivo response was dominated by HLA-C-restricted CMV-specific TCR beta clonotypes, which also provided the single most frequent clonotype in two of eight donors.

After removal of 5 bases from V and 1 base from J, the junction retains 5 bases not matched to a gene. In the germline V gene (reference sequence), CDR1 corresponds to SEHNR and CDR2 to FQNEAQ. Reading from cysteine to phenylalanine, the CDR3 counts 15 amino acids. CDR3 DNA is the only sequence kept; it has 45 bases, read in frame from the first base. Instrument used: Illumina HiSeq 1500. TCRdb trimmed public reads at Q25 via fastp, called clones via MiXCR and kept in-frame beta chains. Rows are combined by CDR3 protein, so each entry shows the most common genes and DNA. Within this sample are around 230,000 distinct CDR3 sequences, with 35% to 45% of them counted one time only. The ten most abundant clones make up about 60% of the sample.

The material sequenced was CD8+ T cells from cultured PBMCs, taken from culture after CMV antigen stimulation. The chain links TRBV7-9 with TRBJ1-5, and 7 junctional nucleotides match TRBD1. The TCR comes from a human donor in good health (CMV status not recorded). Some clones in this sample may be carry-over from other donors' samples. This receptor carries the CDR3 CASSPQGDSNQPQHF. The DNA reads as follows: TGTGCCAGCAGCCCGCAGGGGGACAGCAATCAGCCCCAGCATTTT.